This T cell receptor beta chain is from a study of blood T cell repertoires in COVID-19. Study overall: Samples taken during acute and convalescent COVID-19 were collected in the United States, Italy and Spain.

Original data processing: Estimation of nucleated cell counts was performed using reference gene primer amplification. Only in-frame clones appear in the TCRdb table, and some are missing; sequencing was by immunoSEQ multiplex PCR. V and J calls and clone size are those listed in that table; D and trimming were worked out from the DNA. The data contain about 150,000 clones, about four fifths of them singletons. The CDR3 covers 16 residues. CDR1 is LGHDT and CDR2 is YNNKEL in the germline V gene (reference sequence). Trimming removed 4 bases at V and 7 bases at J, with 20 bases between. Seattle patients were enrolled during active infection and followed longitudinally.

The origin of this receptor is a woman of 80 years or more with COVID-19, enrolled during active disease. Sequenced input: peripheral blood. The J gene is TRBJ1-5, the V gene TRBV3-1 (or the pseudogene TRBV3-2); perhaps TRBD1 as D (6 bases). In DNA form, the CDR3 reads TGTGCCAGCAGCCCACAAGTTCCAGGGGCTGGGCAGCCCCAGCATTTT. Amino acids: CASSPQVPGAGQPQHF.